This T cell receptor beta chain was profiled in a study of blood T cell repertoires in COVID-19. The protocol was immunoSEQ multiplex PCR, while the TCRdb copy is restricted to in-frame clones and leaves out a portion. The data contain some 240,000 clones, 75% to 90% of them seen just once; the ten biggest clones take up roughly 10%. The receptor was derived from a woman in her 70s with COVID-19, enrolled during active disease. Sequencing was carried out using peripheral blood.

The CDR3 sequence: CAWSWSYSGNTIYF. DNA of the CDR3: TGTGCCTGGAGTTGGAGTTACTCTGGAAACACCATATATTTT. This chain connects TRBV30 to TRBJ1-3; the D is unclear. Per the germline V gene, CDR1 is GTSNPN and CDR2 is SVGIG (reference sequence). Deletions cut 2 bases from V and 0 bases from J, with 8 bases between. The length of the CDR3 is 14 residues.